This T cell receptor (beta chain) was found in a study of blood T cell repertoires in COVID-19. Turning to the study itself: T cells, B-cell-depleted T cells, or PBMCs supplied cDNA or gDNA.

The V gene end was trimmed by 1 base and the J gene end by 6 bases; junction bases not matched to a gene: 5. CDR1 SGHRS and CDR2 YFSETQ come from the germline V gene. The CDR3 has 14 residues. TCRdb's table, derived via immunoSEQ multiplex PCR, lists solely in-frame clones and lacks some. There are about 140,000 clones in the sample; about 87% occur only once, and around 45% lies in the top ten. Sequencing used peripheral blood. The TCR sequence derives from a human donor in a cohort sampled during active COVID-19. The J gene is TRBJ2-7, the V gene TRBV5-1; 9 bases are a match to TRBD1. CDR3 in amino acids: CASSLWGQGSEQYV. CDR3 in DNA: TGCGCCAGCAGCTTGTGGGGACAGGGAAGCGAGCAGTACGTC.